This TCR beta chain was identified during a study of T-cell memory formation after mild COVID-19. Findings and caveats of the study: Some clones that responded were present in memory (sampled pre-infection), which suggests cross-reactive memory joined. Clones from the second wave (peaking day 37) had unconfirmed SARS-CoV-2 specificity. Clones shrinking between day 15 and 85 showed a balanced CD4/CD8 split, and those that grew later tilted toward CD4+. The CD4+ clones that contracted clustered mainly within CM and EM, and the CD8+ clones concentrated in EMRA.

This clonotype was detected a few times. Its target is unknown. The germline CDR1 and CDR2 sequences are MNHEY and SVGAGI. V dropped 2 bases and J dropped 5; count of bases not matched to a gene: 7. The CDR3 has 16 residues. TCRdb re-called the 5' RACE reads through MiXCR, storing one row per CDR3 protein. The sample holds around 250,000 distinct CDR3 sequences; more than 8% are singletons and the top ten take 22%. The sequencing input was PBMCs or a T cell subset sorted from them (not recorded which). The chain couples TRBV6-5 to TRBJ1-2; 11 nucleotides match TRBD1. This clonotype originated in a man between 18 and 35 years old who had mild COVID-19 (a few samples of this study predate the infection). Cell type and time point are not known. The CDR3 DNA follows: TGTGCCAGCAGTTACCGGGACAGGGGGTTAGGTTATGGCTACACCTTC. Its protein is CASSYRDRGLGYGYTF.